The T cell receptor (beta chain) described here comes from a study of blood T cell repertoires in COVID-19 (dated by TCRdb to 2018 to 2020). For the study in its entirety: For ImmuneRACE Cohort 3, a participant was defined as recovered based on two consecutive negative NP/OP PCR tests, clearance by a healthcare professional, or resolution of symptoms. The samples were drawn from the first 160 participants of the ongoing ImmuneRACE study and from 1,254 subjects provided by 6 global collaborators. The repertoires were released in a freely available public database meant as a resource for research on the immune response to SARS-CoV-2. Sample metadata almost always included a de-identified subject ID, COVID-19 status, age in years and sex. Subjects who had been exposed to COVID-19, were actively infected with it, or had recovered from it provided the deeply sampled blood TCRbeta repertoires that made up the dataset. HLA class I and class II types, where available, came from metadata supplied by the sample provider rather than from assay-based typing. Samples covering the acute and convalescent phases of COVID-19 were provided by collaborators in the United States, Italy and Spain. The prospective study material was composed of cDNA or gDNA derived from T cells, B-cell-depleted T cells, or PBMCs. On the study overall, not on this receptor specifically: How much clinical and demographic metadata was included differed by source and by participant, and the metadata was provided uncurated.

Participants in the prospective study were aged about 18 to 89 years, lived in approximately 26 United States geographic areas, and enrolled through a virtual design. To assign participants to cohorts, the prospective study relied on clinical history that participants themselves reported in a screening survey and a study questionnaire. Each participant in the prospective study had whole blood, serum and a nasopharyngeal or oropharyngeal swab collected by mobile phlebotomists. Over a roughly 2-month period, participants in the prospective study had the option of providing additional blood draws and questionnaires. Blood samples from the prospective study were shipped frozen or at room temperature prior to DNA extraction. This clone has only one observation. Its antigen is currently not known. Nothing much larger sits one base from this clone, and base qualities are not available. TCRbeta CDR3 regions were amplified from genomic DNA using the immunoSEQ Assay, a bias-controlled multiplex PCR. In the paper's pipeline: Within the assay, amplification of reference gene primers was used to estimate how many nucleated cells each sample contained. To quantify the absolute abundance of each unique TCRbeta CDR3 rearrangement, sequence reads were collapsed and filtered. For each sample, productive Simpson clonality was calculated as the square root of Simpson's diversity index over productive rearrangements. This immuneACCESS table, as held by TCRdb, lists in-frame sequences with V and J called but not all clones. Of the missing ones, under half trace to an unresolved V gene in checked studies; the others have no known cause. The V and J calls and clone size were taken over from that table, and D and trimming were inferred from the DNA. The sample table shows about 170,000 clones, and 70% to 80% are seen once. The ten largest clones represent 19% of the sample.

The source is a woman aged 70-85 years in a cohort exposed to, infected with or recovered from COVID-19 (not recorded which). The sample was PBMCs or T cells enriched from blood (not recorded which).

The CDR3 reads CASSAWATGRETQYF. The DNA reads as follows: TGTGCCAGCAGCGCGTGGGCTACCGGTAGAGAGACCCAGTACTTC. Recombination linked TRBV28 to TRBJ2-5; the D gene is unclear. V sheds 6 bases and J sheds 4 bases, leaving 18 bases between their ends. The CDR3 starts with the cysteine, ends with the phenylalanine, and has 15 residues. Only the CDR3 DNA is retained, 45 bases long and in frame from the first base. The germline V gene yields MDHEN for CDR1 and SYDVKM for CDR2.